This T cell receptor (beta chain) stems from a study of Graves' ophthalmopathy and Graves' hyperthyroidism. The CDR3 is made up of 13 amino acids. CDR1 is MDHEN and CDR2 is SYDVKM in the germline V gene. The V end was cut by 5 bases, the J end by 5 bases, with 12 bases between. RNA transcripts served as template for amplifying TCR beta CDR3 sequences. First-round RT-PCR employed HTBI primers, with a second-round multiplex PCR after it. TCRdb reanalysed the multiplex PCR reads using MiXCR and keeps one entry per CDR3 protein. Among 210,000 or so distinct CDR3 sequences listed, approximately 29% were seen once.

This sequence joins TRBV28 and TRBJ1-1; possibly TRBD1 for D (5 bases). Sequencing was carried out using peripheral blood. The TCR comes from a man in his fifties with Graves' ophthalmopathy. CDR3 bases: TGTGCCAGCAGTCTCCCAGGGAGGACTGAAGCTTTCTTT. Translation gives CASSLPGRTEAFF. Drawing the rest from reference TRBV28 and TRBJ1-1, the complete variable domain is DVKVTQSSRYLVKRTGEKVFLECVQDMDHENMFWYRQDPGLGLRLIYFSYDVKMKEKGDIPEGYSVSREKKERFSLILESASTNQTSMYLCASSLPGRTEAFFGQGTRLTVV.